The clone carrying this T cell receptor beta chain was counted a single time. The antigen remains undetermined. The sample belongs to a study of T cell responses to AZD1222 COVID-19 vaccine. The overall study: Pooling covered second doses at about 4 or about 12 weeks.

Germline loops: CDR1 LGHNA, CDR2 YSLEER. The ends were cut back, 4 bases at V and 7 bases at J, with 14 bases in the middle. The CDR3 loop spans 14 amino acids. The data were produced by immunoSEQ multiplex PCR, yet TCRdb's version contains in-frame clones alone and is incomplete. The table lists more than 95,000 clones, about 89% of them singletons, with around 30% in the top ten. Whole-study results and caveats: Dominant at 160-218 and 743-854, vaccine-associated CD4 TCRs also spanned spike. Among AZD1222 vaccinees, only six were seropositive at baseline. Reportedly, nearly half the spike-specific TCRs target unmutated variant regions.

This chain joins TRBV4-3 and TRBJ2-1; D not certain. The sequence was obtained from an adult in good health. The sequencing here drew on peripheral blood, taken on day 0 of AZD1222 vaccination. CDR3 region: CASSRTMRENEQFF. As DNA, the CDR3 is TGCGCCAGCAGCCGGACGATGCGCGAAAATGAGCAGTTCTTC.